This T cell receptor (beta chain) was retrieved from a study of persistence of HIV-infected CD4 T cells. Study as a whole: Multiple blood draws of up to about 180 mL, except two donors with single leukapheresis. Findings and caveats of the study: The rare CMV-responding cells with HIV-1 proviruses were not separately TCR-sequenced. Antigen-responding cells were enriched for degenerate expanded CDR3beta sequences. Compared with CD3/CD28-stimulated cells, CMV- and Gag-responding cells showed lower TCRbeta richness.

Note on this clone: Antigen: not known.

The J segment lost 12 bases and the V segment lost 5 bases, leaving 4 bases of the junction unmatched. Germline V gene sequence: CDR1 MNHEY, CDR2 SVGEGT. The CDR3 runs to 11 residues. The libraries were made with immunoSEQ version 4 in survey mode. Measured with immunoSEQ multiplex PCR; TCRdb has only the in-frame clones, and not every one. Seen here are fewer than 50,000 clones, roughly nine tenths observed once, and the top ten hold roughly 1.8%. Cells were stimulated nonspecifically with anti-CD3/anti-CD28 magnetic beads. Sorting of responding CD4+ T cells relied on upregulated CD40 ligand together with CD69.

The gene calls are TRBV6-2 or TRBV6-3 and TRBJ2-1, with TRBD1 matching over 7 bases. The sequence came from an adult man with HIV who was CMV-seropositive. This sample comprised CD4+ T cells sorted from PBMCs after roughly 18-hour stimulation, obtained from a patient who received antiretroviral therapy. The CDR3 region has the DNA TGTGCCAGCAGTACACAGGGGAGGCAGTTCTTC. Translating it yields CASSTQGRQFF.